Presented here are 15 T cell receptor beta chains from one specimen sequenced in a study of Graves' ophthalmopathy and Graves' hyperthyroidism. The TCR beta CDR3 regions underwent amplification from RNA transcripts. The library came from an HTBI-primed first-round RT-PCR and a second-round multiplex PCR. From the multiplex PCR reads, TCRdb called clonotypes with MiXCR, one entry per CDR3 protein. The profile shows 300,000 to 450,000 distinct CDR3 sequences, roughly a sixth of them singletons. Sequenced: peripheral blood. These receptors were collected from an adult woman with stable Graves' hyperthyroidism.

This rearrangement joins TRBV6-1 to TRBJ1-2; D is perhaps TRBD1 (6 bases). The CDR3 contains 19 residues. Trimming left V 3 bases short and J 1 base short, with 24 bases between. Germline V CDR1 and CDR2: MNHNS, SASEGT. CDR3 nucleotide sequence: TGTGCCAGCAGTGATACCCCCGGATTCATCGACAGGCATAACTATGGCTACACCTTC. It encodes CASSDTPGFIDRHNYGYTF.

The rearrangement joins TRBV12-3 or TRBV12-4 to TRBJ2-5; TRBD1 aligns across 7 bases. The J call is in doubt because the DNA end fits TRBJ2-7 better. The CDR3 spans 12 residues. The CDR3 DNA sequence: TGTGCCAGCAGTATCAGGGGGAACGAGCAGTACTTC. Amino acid sequence: CASSIRGNEQYF.

This clonotype has a handful of counts. V and J are TRBV20-1 and TRBJ1-5, with TRBD1 matching over 9 bases. This CDR3 is 14 amino acids long. Germline V gene sequence: CDR1 DFQATT, CDR2 SNEGSKA (reference sequence). V trimming: 1 base; J trimming: 4 bases; junction bases outside the gene matches: 2. CDR3 coding DNA: TGCAGTGCTAGAGGGGACAGGGATAATCAGCCCCAGCATTTT. This codes for CSARGDRDNQPQHF.

This clonotype has at least ten counts. The V and J genes are TRBV12-3 or TRBV12-4 and TRBJ2-2; D is ambiguous. There are 14 residues in the CDR3. V gave up 7 bases and J gave up 0 bases, with 9 bases separating them. The CDR3 bases are TGTGCCAGCAAAGGCGGAACGAACACCGGGGAGCTGTTTTTT. Its translation: CASKGGTNTGELFF.

The table lists this clonotype with many counts. The chain has TRBV28 and TRBJ1-3; no definite D call. The V end was cut by 3 bases, the J end by 0 bases, with 6 bases between. The length of the CDR3 is 14 residues. Germline lookup yields CDR1 MDHEN and CDR2 SYDVKM. Here the CDR3 DNA reads TGTGCCAGCAGTTTTTCGCACTCTGGAAACACCATATATTTT. Translating it yields CASSFSHSGNTIYF.

In this sample, this clonotype turned up many times. V gene TRBV6-2 or TRBV6-3 combines with J gene TRBJ2-4, with D possibly being TRBD1 (5 bases). CDR1 MNHEY and CDR2 SVGEGT come from the germline V gene. CDR3 size: 18 residues. The V and J ends lost 5 bases and 0 bases respectively, with 20 bases between them. The DNA of the CDR3 is TGTGCCAGCAGTAGCCCTTCCGACAGACCCCTAGCCAAAAACATTCAGTACTTC. It encodes CASSSPSDRPLAKNIQYF.

The chain couples TRBV10-2 to TRBJ2-7, with D perhaps TRBD2 (5 bases). V was trimmed by 3 bases and J by 0 bases, leaving 12 bases between them. Germline V lookup: CDR1 WSHSY, CDR2 SAAADI. This CDR3 region has 15 residues. Here the CDR3 reads CASSDPGLFSYEQYF. The DNA of the CDR3 is TGCGCCAGCAGTGACCCCGGACTTTTCTCCTACGAGCAGTACTTC.

Many counts were recorded for this clonotype. The chain uses TRBV20-1 and TRBJ2-7; D may be TRBD2 (6 bases). This CDR3 region has 13 residues. The germline V and J ends were trimmed by 3 bases and 5 bases, with 14 bases remaining between them. Germline V gene lookup returns CDR1 DFQATT and CDR2 SNEGSKA (reference sequence). The CDR3 region is CSASGSMPDEQYF. CDR3 in DNA: TGCAGTGCTAGCGGGAGTATGCCGGACGAGCAGTACTTC.

This clonotype was recorded many times. This CDR3 is CASSLGGGKVTEAFF. The CDR3 region has the DNA TGTGCCAGCAGTTTGGGGGGGGGGAAAGTCACTGAAGCTTTCTTT. V is TRBV12-3 or TRBV12-4 and J is TRBJ1-1, with D tentatively TRBD1 (5 bases). There are 15 residues in the CDR3. V gave up 3 bases and J gave up 4 bases, with 15 bases separating them.

The chain couples TRBV6-2 or TRBV6-3 to TRBJ1-2; D not resolved. The CDR3 loop spans 12 amino acids. Deletions cut 3 bases from V and 4 bases from J, with 6 bases between. Germline assignment: CDR1 MNHEY and CDR2 SVGEGT. CDR3 sequence reads: CASSYATYGYTF. CDR3 sequence (DNA): TGTGCCAGCAGTTATGCCACCTATGGCTACACCTTC.

In its sample, this clonotype was seen many times. This clone may be a read error of a much larger clone one base away. The rearrangement links TRBV12-3 or TRBV12-4 to TRBJ2-7; D not certain. The CDR3 runs to 12 residues. V was clipped by 2 bases and J by 3 bases, with 5 bases between them. CDR3 loop: CASSLRFYEQYF. CDR3 DNA sequence: TGTGCCAGCAGTTTAAGGTTCTACGAGCAGTACTTC.

At least ten counts were recorded for this clonotype. This chain links TRBV4-1 with TRBJ1-2, with a weak D call TRBD1 (5 bases). The CDR3 runs to 15 residues. V lost 4 bases and J lost 4, with 16 bases in between. Looked up from germline, CDR1 is MGHRA and CDR2 is YSYEKL. The CDR3 loop reads CASSPGLQGLYGYTF. DNA for the CDR3: TGCGCCAGCAGCCCGGGGCTTCAAGGACTCTATGGCTACACCTTC.

This clonotype has ten or more counts. This chain connects TRBV2 to TRBJ1-2, with D possibly TRBD1 on 6 matching bases. This CDR3 comprises 13 residues. Germline CDR1 reads SNHLY; CDR2 reads FYNNEI. V lost 8 bases, J lost 6 bases, and 16 bases lay in between. In DNA, the CDR3 is TGTGCCAGCGGGGAGGGACAAGCAGATGGCTACACCTTC. It specifies CASGEGQADGYTF.

This clonotype was seen repeatedly, ten times or more. The rearrangement uses TRBV29-1 and TRBJ2-7; tentatively, D is TRBD2 (5 bases). This CDR3 is 13 amino acids long. The V gene lost 4 bases and the J gene lost 2 bases, with 12 bases spanning the gap. Germline values: CDR1 SQVTM, CDR2 ANQGSEA. In DNA, the CDR3 is TGCAGCGTTGTCCTCAGCGGACCCTACGAGCAGTACTTC. This sequence encodes CSVVLSGPYEQYF.

This clonotype was detected ten times or more. This chain joins TRBV7-2 and TRBJ2-4; TRBD2 aligns across 13 bases. The length of the CDR3 is 17 residues. Per germline, CDR1 SGHTA and CDR2 FQGNSA. Trimming at V came to 4 bases and at J to 2 bases, leaving 5 bases not matched to a gene. The DNA of the CDR3 is TGTGCCAGCAGCTCCCCGGGACTAGCGGGATCCAAAAACATTCAGTACTTC. This translates into CASSSPGLAGSKNIQYF.